The 23 T cell receptor beta chains below were found in one sample sequenced in a study of early T cells in non-severe SARS-CoV-2 infection. MiXCR was run by TCRdb on the 5' RACE reads, yielding one entry per CDR3 protein. The table lists under 60,000 distinct CDR3 sequences, around 6% of them singletons. Sequenced material: whole blood. These receptors all come from an adult who was a healthcare worker with PCR-confirmed SARS-CoV-2 infection or an uninfected control (not recorded which).

The chain recombines TRBV29-1 with TRBJ1-3; possible D gene TRBD1, 5 bases. Per germline, CDR1 SQVTM and CDR2 ANQGSEA. The CDR3 is 13 residues long. The CDR3 nucleotides read TGCGGTGGGGCAGTTTACTCTGGAAACACCATATATTTT. Its translation is CGGAVYSGNTIYF. The variable domain in full, completed from reference TRBV29-1 and TRBJ1-3, reads SAVISQKPSRDICQRGTSLTIQCQVDSQVTMMFWYRQQPGQSLTLIATANQGSEATYESGFVIDKFPISRPNLTFSTLTVSNMSPEDSSIYLCGGAVYSGNTIYFGEGSWLTVV.

This clonotype was observed many times. The V call is TRBV6-2 or TRBV6-3, the J call TRBJ2-1; weak D call: TRBD1 (5 bases). The V and J ends lost 0 bases and 9 bases respectively, with 9 bases between them. The V gene's germline CDR1 is MNHEY and CDR2 SVGEGT. The CDR3 runs to 13 residues. CDR3 DNA sequence: TGTGCCAGCAGTTACTCTGGGGCCGGTGAGCAGTTCTTC. Translation: CASSYSGAGEQFF.

This clonotype was counted at least ten times. The V call is TRBV7-9, the J call TRBJ2-1; unclear D gene. Germline assignment: CDR1 SEHNR and CDR2 FQNEAQ (reference sequence). The V end lost 5 bases, the J end lost 7 bases, and 21 bases lay between the germline ends. The CDR3 length is 16 residues. CDR3 bases: TGTGCCAGCAGCCCTACGTCTCATGGGCCCCGGAATGAGCAGTTCTTC. Encoded protein: CASSPTSHGPRNEQFF.

This clonotype appeared a few times. The CDR3 loop reads CASSPSMGSYGYTF. CDR3 DNA sequence: TGTGCCAGCAGCCCCTCTATGGGTTCCTATGGCTACACCTTC. The chain recombines TRBV7-2 with TRBJ1-2; D gene unclear. V was clipped by 5 bases and J by 4 bases, with 14 bases between them. Germline V gene sequence: CDR1 SGHTA, CDR2 FQGNSA. This CDR3 has 14 residues.

This clonotype was counted ten times or more. The junction departs from the called germline gene at one end, perhaps through a read error. V gene TRBV20-1 combines with J gene TRBJ1-5, with D possibly being TRBD1 (5 bases). The CDR3 consists of 15 residues. The germline CDR1 and CDR2 sequences are DFQATT and SNEGSKA (reference sequence). For the CDR3, the DNA is TGCAGTGCTAGCTCGGCTGGGACCCGTTTTCAGGCCCAGCATTTT. Amino acids: CSASSAGTRFQAQHF.

This clonotype was found many times. The chain combines TRBV7-2 with TRBJ1-5; D uncertain. CDR1 is SGHTA, CDR2 FQGNSA, per germline. Trimming pared 3 bases from V and 5 bases from J, leaving 8 bases between. The CDR3 sequence is 13 residues long. The CDR3 DNA is TGTGCCAGCAGCTTGACCCTCGATCAGCCCCAGCATTTT. Its translation is CASSLTLDQPQHF.

The gene calls are TRBV7-2 and TRBJ1-5; D remains ambiguous. Germline V gives CDR1 SGHTA, CDR2 FQGNSA. V was trimmed by 4 bases and J by 6 bases, leaving 10 bases between them. The CDR3 is made up of 13 amino acids. CDR3 in DNA: TGTGCCAGCAGCTCCGATCGAGGTCAGCCCCAGCATTTT. This translates into CASSSDRGQPQHF.

This clonotype was seen only a few times. V and J are TRBV29-1 and TRBJ2-7, with 13 bases that match TRBD2. The V gene's germline CDR1 is SQVTM and CDR2 ANQGSEA. This CDR3 region has 17 residues. V lost 2 bases and J lost 5; bases outside the gene matches: 12. As DNA, the CDR3 is TGCAGCGTTGAATCGCCCCGGACTAGCGGGAGACGTAACGAGCAGTACTTC. It codes for CSVESPRTSGRRNEQYF.

A remark on this clonotype: A much larger clone differs from this one at a single base, so this may be a read error. This rearrangement joins TRBV24-1 to TRBJ1-2; the D is unclear. Germline V gene sequence: CDR1 KGHDR, CDR2 SFDVKD. Trimming removed 6 bases from V and 8 bases from J, with 12 bases in between. The CDR3 runs to 12 residues. Here the CDR3 DNA reads TGTGCCACCAGTAATGAGTGGCGCGGCTACACCTTC. This translates into CATSNEWRGYTF.

This clonotype was found many times. The chain couples TRBV6-2 or TRBV6-3 to TRBJ2-7, with D perhaps matching TRBD1 (6 bases). Germline CDR1 is MNHEY and CDR2 is SVGEGT. V was trimmed by 0 bases and J by 6 bases, leaving 9 bases between them. This CDR3 has 13 residues. The CDR3 spells CASSYSGRGEQYF. The CDR3 bases are TGTGCCAGCAGTTACTCGGGCAGGGGCGAGCAGTACTTC.

Ten or more counts support this clonotype. In DNA, the CDR3 is TGTGCCAGCAGTGACTCAAGGCGGGGGAACAATGAGCAGTTCTTC. This gives the protein CASSDSRRGNNEQFF. The gene calls are TRBV6-4 and TRBJ2-1; 7 nucleotides match TRBD2. The V gene end was trimmed by 0 bases and the J gene end by 5 bases; junction bases not matched to a gene: 4. Germline V gene data show CDR1 as MRHNA and CDR2 as SNTAGT. This CDR3 spans 15 amino acids.

This clonotype was recorded a few times. The V gene is TRBV3-1, the J gene TRBJ1-2, with a tentative D call TRBD1 (6 bases). V dropped 0 bases and J dropped 4 bases, with 15 bases sitting between them. Germline loops: CDR1 LGHDT, CDR2 YNNKEL (reference sequence). CDR3 length: 16 amino acids. The CDR3 reads CASSQEMLTGRYGYTF. The CDR3 nucleotides read TGTGCCAGCAGCCAAGAAATGTTGACAGGCCGCTATGGCTACACCTTC.

This clonotype was observed many times. The chain is built from TRBV6-2 or TRBV6-3 and TRBJ1-1; TRBD1 matches at 7 bases. The CDR3 consists of 15 residues. The V gene's germline CDR1 is MNHEY and CDR2 SVGEGT. V trimming: 2 bases; J trimming: 5 bases; junction bases outside the gene matches: 8. CDR3 in amino acids: CASSYRHPGGTEAFF. CDR3 sequence (DNA): TGTGCCAGCAGTTACCGCCACCCAGGGGGAACTGAAGCTTTCTTT.

Sample share makes this clonotype medium-sized. The rearrangement joins TRBV14 to TRBJ1-1; D might be TRBD1 (6 bases). The CDR3 extends over 15 amino acids. The V and J ends lost 0 bases and 5 bases respectively, with 13 bases between them. Germline CDR1 reads SGHDN; CDR2 reads FVKESK. The CDR3 loop reads CASSQDSGGATEAFF. The CDR3 DNA is TGTGCCAGCAGCCAAGATTCGGGGGGGGCAACTGAAGCTTTCTTT.

This clonotype was counted a few times. The chain combines TRBV7-2 with TRBJ2-7; 10 bases map to TRBD2. This CDR3 is 16 amino acids long. Germline lookup yields CDR1 SGHTA and CDR2 FQGNSA. V was pared by 2 bases and J by 5 bases, with 9 bases of the junction left unmatched. The CDR3 DNA reads as TGTGCCAGCAGCTTAACATTAGCGGGAGGTAACGACGAGCAGTACTTC. Translated, it gives CASSLTLAGGNDEQYF.

At least ten counts were recorded for this clonotype. Here the CDR3 DNA reads TGTGCCATCAGTGAGTCGATGACAGGGAGTAGCACAGATACGCAGTATTTT. The encoded protein is CAISESMTGSSTDTQYF. The rearrangement links TRBV10-3 to TRBJ2-3, with 7 bases aligning to TRBD1. Trimming removed 0 bases from V and 0 bases from J; junction bases left unmatched: 6. There are 17 residues in the CDR3. Germline-derived CDR1 and CDR2 are ENHRY and SYGVKD.

This clonotype was seen ten or more times. The V gene is TRBV10-3, the J gene TRBJ1-2; 7 nucleotides match TRBD1. Looked up from germline, CDR1 is ENHRY and CDR2 is SYGVKD. J lost 6 bases, V lost 7 bases, and 11 bases had no gene match. The CDR3 consists of 14 residues. CDR3: CAITYGQTGNGYTF. CDR3 in DNA: TGTGCCATCACCTACGGACAGACAGGGAATGGCTACACCTTC.

In this sample, this clonotype turned up a few times. The CDR3 bases are TGTGCCAGCAGTTGGGACAGGGAGGTTTATTCACCCCTCCACTTT. This translates into CASSWDREVYSPLHF. V and J are TRBV6-5 and TRBJ1-6; 9 nucleotides agree with TRBD1. The CDR3 sequence is 15 residues long. Germline V gene lookup returns CDR1 MNHEY and CDR2 SVGAGI. V lost 4 bases and J lost 8; bases outside the gene matches: 6.

Only one count was recorded for this clonotype. The rearrangement links TRBV20-1 to TRBJ2-4; D is possibly TRBD1 (6 bases). Trimming removed 3 bases from V and 5 bases from J, with 11 bases in between. Looked up from germline, CDR1 is DFQATT and CDR2 is SNEGSKA (reference sequence). The CDR3 runs to 13 residues. The CDR3 spells CSASRDIQNIQYF. The CDR3 DNA reads TGCAGTGCTAGCCGGGACATCCAAAACATTCAGTACTTC.

This clonotype was observed a handful of times. The chain links TRBV5-1 to TRBJ2-1; maybe TRBD2 (7 bases). V lost 4 bases and J 8 bases, leaving 13 bases between the germline ends. Germline lookup yields CDR1 SGHRS and CDR2 YFSETQ. The CDR3 is 13 residues long. In nucleotides, the CDR3 is TGCGCCAGCAGCAACCGCGGGGGCCATGAGCAGTTCTTC. Translating gives CASSNRGGHEQFF.

In its sample, this clonotype was seen many times. The chain uses TRBV11-2 and TRBJ2-6; D is unresolved. The CDR3 consists of 15 residues. In germline, CDR1 is SGHAT, CDR2 FQNNGV. V was shortened by 1 base and J by 0 bases, with 4 bases between the two germline ends. The CDR3 DNA reads TGTGCCAGCAGCTTAGGCCGCTCTGGGGCCAACGTCCTGACTTTC. It yields the protein CASSLGRSGANVLTF.

In its sample, this clonotype was seen a few times. The chain has TRBV7-9 and TRBJ1-1; unclear D gene. Germline V gene data show CDR1 as SEHNR and CDR2 as FQNEAQ (reference sequence). V was clipped by 5 bases and J by 0 bases, with 22 bases between them. This CDR3 has 18 amino acids. This CDR3 is CASSQRSYRQDMNTEAFF. The CDR3, as DNA: TGTGCCAGCAGCCAGAGGTCCTATCGACAAGACATGAACACTGAAGCTTTCTTT.

This clonotype was seen many times. The chain couples TRBV12-3 or TRBV12-4 to TRBJ1-1; D uncertain. The V end was cut by 7 bases, the J end by 7 bases, with 16 bases between. This CDR3 has 13 amino acids. DNA of the CDR3: TGTGCCAGCACCATAACCGCCCCGGGTGAAGCTTTCTTT. Residues: CASTITAPGEAFF.